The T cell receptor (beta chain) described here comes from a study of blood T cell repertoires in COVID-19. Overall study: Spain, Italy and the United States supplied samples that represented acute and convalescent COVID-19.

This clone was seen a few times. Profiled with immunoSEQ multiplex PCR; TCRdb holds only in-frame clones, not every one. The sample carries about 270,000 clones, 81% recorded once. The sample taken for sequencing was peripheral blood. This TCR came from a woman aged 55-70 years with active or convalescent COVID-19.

The CDR3 DNA reads as TGTGCCACCAGCAGAGAACGGGAACCACTGAGACTGTTTTTT. Residues: CATSREREPLRLFF. The V gene is TRBV15, the J gene TRBJ1-4; D remains unclear. Germline V CDR1 and CDR2: LNHNV, YYDKDF (reference sequence). The CDR3 consists of 14 residues. The germline V and J ends were trimmed by 0 bases and 13 bases, with 15 bases remaining between them.